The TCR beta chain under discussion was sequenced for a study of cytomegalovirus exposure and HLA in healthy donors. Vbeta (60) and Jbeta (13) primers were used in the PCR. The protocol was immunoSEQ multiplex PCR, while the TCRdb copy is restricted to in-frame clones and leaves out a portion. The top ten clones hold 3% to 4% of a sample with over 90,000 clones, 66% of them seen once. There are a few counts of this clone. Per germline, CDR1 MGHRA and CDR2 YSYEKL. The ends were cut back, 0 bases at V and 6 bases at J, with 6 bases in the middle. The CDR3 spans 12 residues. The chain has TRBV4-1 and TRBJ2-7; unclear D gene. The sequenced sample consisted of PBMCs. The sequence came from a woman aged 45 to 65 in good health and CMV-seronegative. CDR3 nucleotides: TGCGCCAGCAGCCAAGATCCGGTCGAGCAGTACTTC. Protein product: CASSQDPVEQYF.